This TCR beta chain appears in the sequencing data of a study of cytotoxic CD8 clonotypes in ibrutinib-treated CLL. TCRdb's table, derived via immunoSEQ multiplex PCR, lists solely in-frame clones and lacks some. Among 330,000 or so clones listed, about 64% were seen once. Germline lookup yields CDR1 SNHLY and CDR2 FYNNEI. V was clipped by 4 bases and J by 2 bases; unmatched bases: 6. The CDR3 is made up of 16 amino acids. This clonotype was sampled from a human donor with chronic lymphocytic leukemia. The chain links TRBV2 to TRBJ2-3; 10 bases line up with TRBD2. The sequences come from PBMCs, collected after 36 months of ibrutinib treatment. The CDR3 bases are TGTGCCAGCAGTGCCGGACTAGCGGTGAACACAGATACGCAGTATTTT. Translating it yields CASSAGLAVNTDTQYF.